This TCR beta chain was sequenced during a study of CD8 T cells in Susac syndrome. Random hexamers were used to reverse transcribe the RNA input (roughly 0.5 to 1 ug). TCRdb re-analysed the immunoSEQ multiplex PCR reads in MiXCR, keeping a single row per CDR3 protein. The sample records some 150,000 distinct CDR3 sequences, approximately 94% being singletons. The CDR3 is made up of 14 amino acids. Germline V gives CDR1 SGHTA, CDR2 FQGNSA. V was trimmed by 1 base and J by 1 base, leaving 7 bases between them. The sequence came from a human donor in good health. Material for sequencing was CD4+ T cells from PBMCs. The J gene is TRBJ2-5, the V gene TRBV7-2; D ambiguous. In DNA, the CDR3 is TGTGCCAGCAGCTTAGGCAGAATCCAAGAGACCCAGTACTTC. It is translated as CASSLGRIQETQYF. Combining the CDR3 with reference TRBV7-2 and TRBJ2-5 gives the whole variable domain GAGVSQSPSNKVTEKGKDVELRCDPISGHTALYWYRQSLGQGLEFLIYFQGNSAPDKSGLPSDRFSAERTGGSVSTLTIQRTQQEDSAVYLCASSLGRIQETQYFGPGTRLLVL.